These 6 T cell receptor beta chains were sequenced from one sample in a study of regulatory T cells in long-lasting Graves disease. Combining iRepertoire HTBI primers with Arm-PCR of CDR3 regions, the authors built TCR beta libraries. TCRdb reanalysed the multiplex PCR reads using MiXCR and keeps one entry per CDR3 protein. The top ten clones hold under 9% of a sample with about 470,000 distinct CDR3 sequences, 20% to 25% of them seen once. Time point: persistent/refractory GD, antithyroid drugs over 5 years with positive TRAb. From PBMCs, RNA was extracted and then used to make the TCR library. The sequencing used peripheral blood mononuclear cells (PBMCs), collected when the disease was refractory, from a patient treated with antithyroid drugs. The receptors here all came from a female donor with Graves disease.

The CDR3 loop reads CASSWDIELEQYF. The CDR3 region has the DNA TGCGCCAGCAGTTGGGACATTGAGCTCGAGCAGTACTTC. V usage is TRBV5-1 and J usage is TRBJ2-7; TRBD1 is a possible D gene (6 bases). The CDR3 is made up of 13 amino acids. CDR1 and CDR2 from the germline V gene are SGHRS and YFSETQ. Deletions cut 5 bases from V and 6 bases from J, with 15 bases between.

This clonotype was recorded at least ten times. V gene TRBV2 combines with J gene TRBJ2-4, with 11 bases fitting TRBD2. Germline-derived CDR1 and CDR2 are SNHLY and FYNNEI. The trim removed 0 bases at V and 3 bases at J, leaving 4 bases unmatched. The CDR3 has 17 residues. The CDR3 DNA reads TGTGCCAGCAGTGAAGCTGCACTAGCGGGAGTCAAAAACATTCAGTACTTC. Protein: CASSEAALAGVKNIQYF.

Notes on this clonotype: Just one base apart from a much larger clone, this may be a read error. DNA for the CDR3: TGTGCCAGCAACTCCCGGGACAGGGATGAAGCTTTCTTT. Protein: CASNSRDRDEAFF. J is TRBJ1-1 and V is TRBV11-1; TRBD1 matches 9 bases. Germline assignment: CDR1 SGHAT and CDR2 FQDESV (reference sequence). The length of the CDR3 is 13 residues. Germline trimming cut 7 bases from V and 7 bases from J; bases unmatched to any gene: 7.

A few counts support this clonotype. The chain joins TRBV29-1 to TRBJ2-7, with 7 positions matching TRBD2. Germline trimming cut 0 bases from V and 6 bases from J; bases unmatched to any gene: 8. The germline V gene encodes CDR1 SQVTM and CDR2 ANQGSEA. This CDR3 contains 14 residues. CDR3 residues: CSVEDGLSGAEQYF. The CDR3 DNA follows: TGCAGCGTTGAAGATGGGTTGAGCGGGGCCGAGCAGTACTTC.

This clonotype was recorded at least ten times. The rearrangement uses TRBV2 and TRBJ1-2; 8 bases map to TRBD1. In germline, CDR1 is SNHLY, CDR2 FYNNEI. The CDR3 loop spans 14 amino acids. V trimming: 6 bases; J trimming: 4 bases; junction bases outside the gene matches: 7. The CDR3 DNA reads as TGTGCCAGCAGCGTTGGACAGGGTGGCTATGGCTACACCTTC. Translating gives CASSVGQGGYGYTF.

This clonotype was detected a few times. The V gene is TRBV7-2, the J gene TRBJ2-5, with D unresolved. This CDR3 comprises 12 residues. The germline V gene encodes CDR1 SGHTA and CDR2 FQGNSA. Deletions cut 1 base from V and 9 bases from J, with 9 bases between. CDR3 coding DNA: TGTGCCAGCAGCTTAGAAGTGTTAGCCCAGTACTTC. Translated, it gives CASSLEVLAQYF.